The present TCR beta chain was sequenced within a study of CD8 T cells in ankylosing spondylitis (dated by TCRdb to the late 2010s). In the study overall: T cell receptor beta repertoires were profiled in healthy donors and ankylosing spondylitis patients so that disease-linked TCR variants could be found. In total, the full study cohort was made up of 85 to 140 healthy donors and 25 ankylosing spondylitis patients. Peripheral blood was sampled, and synovial fluid was additionally collected from ankylosing spondylitis patients. Overall study outcomes, separate from this receptor: Some of the motif variants had been reported before in the synovial fluid and blood of reactive arthritis patients, a finding that suggests common disease-initiation mechanisms. Blood from ankylosing spondylitis patients appeared to be characterized by a TCR beta motif made up of several highly homologous amino acid variants. The disease-linked clones showed a CD8+ phenotype and occurred at relatively low frequencies in peripheral blood. According to the report, matched synovial fluid samples from ankylosing spondylitis patients were significantly enriched for the disease-linked clones.

V gives up 6 bases and J gives up 8 bases, and the segment between their germline ends measures 19 bases. From cysteine to phenylalanine, the CDR3 is 14 amino acids long. The DNA shown is the 42-base CDR3, in frame from base 1. CDR1 and CDR2, per the germline V gene (reference sequence), are DFQATT and SNEGSKA. This clonotype was counted at least ten times. Its antigen is not yet known. The input lacks base qualities; no much larger clone sits a single base away. The instrument given in TCRdb is Illumina HiSeq 2500. TCR beta libraries were prepared by quantitative 5'-RACE with molecular barcodes. Concerning the study's data processing: Disease-linked TCR variants were identified with a new computational method built on a probabilistic model of VDJ rearrangement. The public reads were reprocessed in TCRdb via fastp at Q25 and MiXCR, keeping in-frame beta chains. Rows merge per CDR3 protein into single entries with the most common DNA and genes. TCRdb's processing, not the study's, gives the V and J calls here. This sample gives 250,000 to 400,000 distinct CDR3 sequences in total; roughly 10% of them show up just once. Of the sample, about 10% is held by the ten largest clones.

This clonotype was sampled from a female donor with ankylosing spondylitis or in good health (not recorded which). The chain employs TRBV20-1 and TRBJ2-2; the D gene is perhaps TRBD1 or TRBD2, as each covers 6 bases. The sequencing input was blood, either unsorted or a sorted T cell fraction (not recorded which). The DNA is TGCAGTGCGGGAGGCAGGGGCGCGTATGGGGAGCTGTTTTTT. Its protein reads: CSAGGRGAYGELFF.